Below are 20 T cell receptor beta chains sequenced from a single sample in a study of CD8 T cell repertoires and HIV-1 epitope variants. The antigens for these receptors are not known. Produced via immunoSEQ multiplex PCR; TCRdb's table is partial and in-frame only. The sample has fewer than 5,000 clones, 55% to 75% seen once; the top ten hold roughly 45%. The material sequenced was cultured CD8+ T cells derived from PBMCs. The receptors shown here come from a male donor with HIV.

The V call is TRBV5-6, the J call TRBJ2-2, with D perhaps TRBD1 or TRBD2 (5 bases each). The CDR3 length is 17 residues. Trimming cost V 5 bases and J 3 bases, with 20 bases left between them. In germline, CDR1 is SGHDT, CDR2 YYEEEE. DNA for the CDR3: TGTGCCAGCAGAATTCTAGTACCAGGGAGCGACACCGGGGAGCTGTTTTTT. Protein: CASRILVPGSDTGELFF.

The chain combines TRBV9 with TRBJ2-1; 12 bases are a match to TRBD2. V lost 4 bases, J lost 6 bases, and 8 bases stayed unmatched. Germline CDR1 and CDR2: SGDLS and YYNGEE. This CDR3 has 16 residues. The CDR3 loop is CASSPRLAGVVNEQFF. In DNA form, the CDR3 reads TGTGCCAGCAGCCCGAGACTAGCGGGAGTTGTCAATGAGCAGTTCTTC.

The CDR3 nucleotides read TGTGCCAGCAGTAGCACAAGGTCTGGGGCCAACGTCCTGACTTTC. Translated: CASSSTRSGANVLTF. This chain connects TRBV28 to TRBJ2-6; D is ambiguous. Looked up from germline, CDR1 is MDHEN and CDR2 is SYDVKM. Trimming stripped 5 bases from V and 1 base from J, with 9 bases between. The CDR3 covers 15 residues.

The V and J genes are TRBV6-6 and TRBJ1-1; no reliable D call. The V gene's germline CDR1 is MNHNY and CDR2 SVGAGI (reference sequence). Trimming stripped 2 bases from V and 11 bases from J, with 15 bases between. This CDR3 has 13 residues. The CDR3 reads CASSYGREVEAFF. The CDR3 DNA is TGTGCCAGCAGTTACGGAAGGGAGGTGGAGGCTTTCTTT.

This clone showed up just a few times. The chain employs TRBV6-6 and TRBJ1-1, with TRBD1 matching over 9 bases. The CDR3 totals 14 residues. V lost 4 bases, J lost 3 bases, and 3 bases stayed unmatched. CDR1 is MNHNY and CDR2 is SVGAGI in the germline V gene (reference sequence). The CDR3 sequence: CASSLDRGDTEAFF. In nucleotides, the CDR3 is TGTGCCAGCAGTTTGGACAGGGGAGACACTGAAGCTTTCTTT.

The J gene is TRBJ2-3, the V gene TRBV2; TRBD2 matches 11 bases. The CDR3 consists of 17 residues. Germline-derived CDR1 and CDR2 are SNHLY and FYNNEI. The V and J ends lost 1 base and 1 base, in that order; junction bases with no gene match: 4. As DNA, the CDR3 is TGTGCCAGCAGTGAAGGGACTAGCGGGTGGGGCACAGATACGCAGTATTTT. Protein product: CASSEGTSGWGTDTQYF.

This clone was seen a single time. The rearrangement links TRBV5-4 to TRBJ2-3; no reliable D call. V was clipped by 6 bases and J by 5 bases, with 10 bases between them. This CDR3 comprises 12 residues. CDR1 and CDR2 from the germline V gene are SGHNT and YYREEE (reference sequence). CDR3 protein: CASTQPGDTQYF. For the CDR3, the DNA is TGTGCCAGCACCCAACCGGGAGATACGCAGTATTTT.

This clone showed up just a few times. The chain links TRBV25-1 to TRBJ2-1, with TRBD2 as a possible D gene (5 bases). Trimming pared 10 bases from V and 5 bases from J, leaving 15 bases between. The germline gives CDR1 MGHDK, CDR2 SYGVNS. The CDR3 consists of 13 residues. The CDR3 sequence: CATLPSSNNEQFF. The CDR3 DNA reads TGTGCCACCCTCCCTAGCAGCAACAATGAGCAGTTCTTC.

The rearrangement links TRBV4-3 to TRBJ2-7, with TRBD1 matching 7 bases. CDR3 length: 17 residues. V trimming: 0 bases; J trimming: 0 bases; junction bases outside the gene matches: 8. Germline V gene sequence: CDR1 LGHNA, CDR2 YSLEER. CDR3 DNA: TGCGCCAGCAGCCAAGAAGCTATTGGGGACAGCTCCTACGAGCAGTACTTC. It specifies CASSQEAIGDSSYEQYF.

This chain links TRBV28 with TRBJ2-7; 7 bases map to TRBD1. CDR1 and CDR2 (germline): MDHEN, SYDVKM. The CDR3 has 15 residues. Germline trimming cut 1 base from V and 2 bases from J; bases unmatched to any gene: 5. This CDR3 reads CASSLYRDRAYEQYF. CDR3 coding DNA: TGTGCCAGCAGTTTATATCGCGACAGGGCCTACGAGCAGTACTTC.

The chain has TRBV19 and TRBJ2-1; D may be TRBD1 or TRBD2 (5 bases each). Germline CDR1 is LNHDA and CDR2 is SQIVND (reference sequence). With 1 base removed from V and 0 bases from J, the gap between germline ends came to 19 bases. The CDR3 covers 19 residues. The CDR3 protein is CASSIVLRLGTGSYNEQFF. The DNA of the CDR3 is TGTGCCAGTAGTATAGTTCTCCGTTTGGGGACGGGCTCCTACAATGAGCAGTTCTTC.

The chain couples TRBV4-2 to TRBJ1-2; D remains unclear. The CDR3 spans 12 residues. Trimming removed 8 bases at V and 4 bases at J, with 11 bases between. Germline CDR1 and CDR2: LGHNA and YNFKEQ. The CDR3: CASFMTAYGYTF. In nucleotides, the CDR3 is TGTGCCAGCTTTATGACTGCCTATGGCTACACCTTC.

The genes are TRBV4-2 and TRBJ1-2; D is unclear. Germline V gene lookup returns CDR1 LGHNA and CDR2 YNFKEQ. Trimming removed 0 bases at V and 2 bases at J, with 16 bases between. This CDR3 comprises 17 residues. The CDR3 sequence: CASSQEAGMTPNYGYTF. CDR3 DNA sequence: TGTGCCAGCAGCCAAGAGGCAGGCATGACCCCAAACTATGGCTACACCTTC.

This chain links TRBV19 with TRBJ2-3; 12 positions match TRBD2. The CDR3 totals 14 residues. Unmatched junction bases numbered 8, after V lost 10 bases and J lost 6 bases. CDR1 is LNHDA, CDR2 SQIVND, per germline (reference sequence). The CDR3 protein is CATTRLAGVDTQYF. The CDR3 nucleotides are TGTGCCACCACTAGACTAGCGGGAGTGGATACGCAGTATTTT.

The chain combines TRBV11-2 with TRBJ2-5; D remains ambiguous. CDR3 length: 14 amino acids. Looked up from germline, CDR1 is SGHAT and CDR2 is FQNNGV. V lost 1 base, J lost 2 bases, and 8 bases lay in between. The CDR3 DNA reads TGTGCCAGCAGCTTAGTTTCGAAACAAGAGACCCAGTACTTC. The encoded protein is CASSLVSKQETQYF.

The chain has TRBV28 and TRBJ1-2; a possible D gene is TRBD1 (5 bases). V was trimmed by 4 bases and J by 4 bases, leaving 16 bases between them. Germline V gene sequence: CDR1 MDHEN, CDR2 SYDVKM. The CDR3 sequence is 15 residues long. The CDR3 sequence: CASSSTGRGTYGYTF. The CDR3 nucleotides read TGTGCCAGCAGTTCCACGGGACGGGGAACCTATGGCTACACCTTC.

This chain uses TRBV5-1 with TRBJ2-7, with D tentatively TRBD2 (5 bases). Deletions cut 0 bases from V and 3 bases from J, with 13 bases between. Per germline, CDR1 SGHRS and CDR2 YFSETQ. This CDR3 spans 15 amino acids. The CDR3 bases are TGCGCCAGCAGCTTGGCGGTCGGGGTCGACTACGAGCAGTACTTC. It translates to CASSLAVGVDYEQYF.

The chain employs TRBV7-8 and TRBJ2-1; TRBD2 is a possible D gene (6 bases). V lost 1 base, J lost 3 bases, and 16 bases lay in between. CDR1 and CDR2 (germline): SGHVS, FQNEAQ. This CDR3 comprises 17 residues. In DNA form, the CDR3 reads TGTGCCAGCAGCTTAGTAGTCACACAGGACTACTACAATGAGCAGTTCTTC. Translation: CASSLVVTQDYYNEQFF. Based on the CDR3 plus reference TRBV7-8 and TRBJ2-1, the full variable domain is GAGVSQSPRYKVAKRGQDVALRCDPISGHVSLFWYQQALGQGPEFLTYFQNEAQLDKSGLPSDRFFAERPEGSVSTLKIQRTQQEDSAVYLCASSLVVTQDYYNEQFFGPGTRLTVL.

The V call is TRBV9, the J call TRBJ1-1; 7 nucleotides align to TRBD1. V lost 4 bases to trimming and J lost 1 base; unmatched junction nucleotides: 7. CDR1 and CDR2 from the germline V gene are SGDLS and YYNGEE. This CDR3 is built from 15 residues. The DNA of the CDR3 is TGTGCCAGCAGCTTCCAGACAGGGAGGAACACTGAAGCTTTCTTT. Amino acids: CASSFQTGRNTEAFF.

This chain uses TRBV4-1 with TRBJ1-2; D is perhaps TRBD1 (5 bases). The CDR3 has 16 residues. The V end was cut by 1 base, the J end by 3 bases, with 15 bases between. Germline CDR1 is MGHRA and CDR2 is YSYEKL. The CDR3 sequence: CASSQGRDGVYYGYTF. As DNA, the CDR3 is TGCGCCAGCAGCCAAGGCCGGGACGGGGTGTACTATGGCTACACCTTC.